Shown below are 21 T cell receptor beta chains from a single sample sequenced in a study of cytomegalovirus exposure and HLA in healthy donors. Using immunoSEQ multiplex PCR, the repertoire was profiled, and TCRdb retains in-frame clones only, with some absent. The sample lists about 160,000 clones, around 81% occurring once. The sample taken for sequencing was PBMCs. The receptor source for this set is a man aged 25-40 years in good health and CMV-seropositive.

The DNA of the CDR3 is TGTGCCAGTAGCCCAGGCCCCTTGGGCTACACCTTC. Translating it yields CASSPGPLGYTF. The V and J genes are TRBV19 and TRBJ1-2; D not resolved. V shed 6 bases and J shed 8 bases, with 13 bases lying between them. Germline lookup yields CDR1 LNHDA and CDR2 SQIVND (reference sequence). The CDR3 is made up of 12 amino acids.

CDR3 coding DNA: TGTGCCAGCAGCTCACCGGGACAGGGCGTTATTGAGCAGTTCTTC. This sequence encodes CASSSPGQGVIEQFF. The chain has TRBV7-8 and TRBJ2-1, with 9 bases aligning to TRBD1. This CDR3 contains 15 residues. V lost 4 bases, J lost 9 bases, and 10 bases stayed unmatched. Germline V CDR1 and CDR2: SGHVS, FQNEAQ.

The V gene is TRBV9, the J gene TRBJ2-3, with TRBD2 as a possible D gene (7 bases). Looked up from germline, CDR1 is SGDLS and CDR2 is YYNGEE. V dropped 3 bases and J dropped 2 bases, with 16 bases sitting between them. This CDR3 spans 16 amino acids. The CDR3 spells CASSGSQGRATDTQYF. The CDR3 nucleotides read TGTGCCAGCAGCGGGAGCCAGGGGAGGGCCACAGATACGCAGTATTTT.

The chain employs TRBV9 and TRBJ2-1; 8 bases are a match to TRBD2. Germline-derived CDR1 and CDR2 are SGDLS and YYNGEE. V shed 0 bases and J 6 bases; nucleotides not matched to a gene: 8. The CDR3 loop spans 16 amino acids. CDR3 region: CASSVEAGAPTNEQFF. DNA of the CDR3: TGTGCCAGCAGCGTAGAAGCGGGGGCACCGACCAATGAGCAGTTCTTC.

The chain has TRBV7-2 and TRBJ1-5; 10 bases align to TRBD1. CDR3 length: 15 residues. In germline, CDR1 is SGHTA, CDR2 FQGNSA. V shed 4 bases and J 2 bases; nucleotides not matched to a gene: 2. Here the CDR3 reads CASSWDRGGNQPQHF. In DNA, the CDR3 is TGTGCCAGCAGCTGGGACAGGGGTGGCAATCAGCCCCAGCATTTT. The full variable domain, with the rest looked up from reference TRBV7-2 and TRBJ1-5, is GAGVSQSPSNKVTEKGKDVELRCDPISGHTALYWYRQSLGQGLEFLIYFQGNSAPDKSGLPSDRFSAERTGGSVSTLTIQRTQQEDSAVYLCASSWDRGGNQPQHFGDGTRLSIL.

The CDR3 DNA reads as TGTGCCAGCAGCTTGGAACCAGGGGGATATCAGCCCCAGCATTTT. This translates into CASSLEPGGYQPQHF. V is TRBV5-8 and J is TRBJ1-5; TRBD1 matches 7 bases. V shed 0 bases, J shed 5 bases, and the junction held 5 bases outside the gene matches. Germline loops: CDR1 SGHTS, CDR2 YDEGEE. The CDR3 sequence is 15 residues long.

This chain links TRBV6-1 with TRBJ2-3; D gene ambiguous. V lost 4 bases and J lost 3, with 17 bases in between. Germline CDR1 is MNHNS and CDR2 is SASEGT. The CDR3 consists of 16 residues. CDR3 amino acids: CASSVPPPAATDTQYF. The CDR3 DNA reads TGTGCCAGCAGTGTCCCCCCCCCGGCAGCGACAGATACGCAGTATTTT.

This clone came up once. The chain recombines TRBV5-4 with TRBJ2-7, with 7 bases lining up with TRBD1. This CDR3 comprises 14 residues. Germline CDR1 reads SGHNT; CDR2 reads YYREEE (reference sequence). V shed 4 bases and J 1 base; nucleotides not matched to a gene: 5. CDR3 sequence (DNA): TGTGCCAGCAGCCGAGACAGGGCGTCCTACGAGCAGTACTTC. As protein: CASSRDRASYEQYF.

V and J are TRBV30 and TRBJ1-5, with D maybe TRBD1 (5 bases). The V gene's germline CDR1 is GTSNPN and CDR2 SVGIG (reference sequence). This CDR3 contains 13 residues. Trimming removed 1 base at V and 7 bases at J, with 11 bases between. The CDR3: CAWSDRFEQPQHF. In nucleotides, the CDR3 is TGTGCCTGGAGTGACAGGTTTGAACAGCCCCAGCATTTT. Supplemented by reference TRBV30 and TRBJ1-5, the full variable domain reads SQTIHQWPATLVQPVGSPLSLECTVEGTSNPNLYWYRQAAGRGLQLLFYSVGIGQISSEVPQNLSASRPQDRQFILSSKKLLLSDSGFYLCAWSDRFEQPQHFGDGTRLSIL.

The V call is TRBV7-9, the J call TRBJ2-1; the D gene is possibly TRBD2 (5 bases). Germline V gene data show CDR1 as SEHNR and CDR2 as FQNEAQ (reference sequence). V lost 5 bases and J 1 base, leaving 12 bases between the germline ends. This CDR3 contains 15 residues. CDR3 bases: TGTGCCAGCAGCCCCCGGACTGGGTCCTACAATGAGCAGTTCTTC. It translates to CASSPRTGSYNEQFF. Supplemented by reference TRBV7-9 and TRBJ2-1, the full variable domain reads DTGVSQNPRHKITKRGQNVTFRCDPISEHNRLYWYRQTLGQGPEFLTYFQNEAQLEKSRLLSDRFSAERPKGSFSTLEIQRTEQGDSAMYLCASSPRTGSYNEQFFGPGTRLTVL.

The sample holds one count of this clone. The J gene is TRBJ2-1, the V gene TRBV4-3; 9 bases are a match to TRBD2. This CDR3 has 17 residues. The germline CDR1 and CDR2 sequences are LGHNA and YSLEER. The ends lost 0 bases at V and 0 bases at J; junction bases unmatched: 3. The CDR3 reads CASSQDGRGGSYNEQFF. The CDR3 DNA reads as TGCGCCAGCAGCCAAGATGGGCGGGGGGGCTCCTACAATGAGCAGTTCTTC.

CDR3 region: CARMRPNQPQHF. The CDR3, as DNA: TGTGCCAGAATGCGGCCCAATCAGCCCCAGCATTTT. The rearrangement joins TRBV6-1 to TRBJ1-5; D is undetermined. The CDR3 is 12 residues long. V was pared by 9 bases and J by 3 bases, with 9 bases between. CDR1 is MNHNS and CDR2 is SASEGT in the germline V gene.

The chain employs TRBV6-5 and TRBJ2-7; 9 bases fit TRBD1. V lost 0 bases and J lost 7; bases outside the gene matches: 10. The V gene's germline CDR1 is MNHEY and CDR2 SVGAGI. The CDR3 has 16 amino acids. CDR3 sequence (DNA): TGTGCCAGCAGTTACTCGGAAACAGGGGGCCTCCGGGAGCAGTACTTC. This gives the protein CASSYSETGGLREQYF.

V gene TRBV11-2 combines with J gene TRBJ2-2; D perhaps matches TRBD1 (6 bases). This CDR3 contains 14 residues. CDR1 is SGHAT and CDR2 is FQNNGV in the germline V gene. The V end lost 4 bases, the J end lost 2 bases, and 8 bases lay between the germline ends. In DNA, the CDR3 is TGTGCCAGCAGCTGGGGACATAACACCGGGGAGCTGTTTTTT. Translated: CASSWGHNTGELFF.

This clone was seen only a few times. The chain links TRBV29-1 to TRBJ2-2; the match to TRBD1 covers 7 bases. The CDR3 is made up of 16 amino acids. V trimming: 0 bases; J trimming: 3 bases; junction bases outside the gene matches: 7. CDR1 is SQVTM and CDR2 is ANQGSEA in the germline V gene. Written as DNA, the CDR3 is TGCAGCGTTGAAGAGGTGGCACAGGGGTACACCGGGGAGCTGTTTTTT. Its protein is CSVEEVAQGYTGELFF.

The chain has TRBV12-5 and TRBJ2-3; 10 bases align to TRBD1. Germline CDR1 LGHNT, CDR2 FRNRAP. V was pared by 4 bases and J by 2 bases, with 6 bases of the junction left unmatched. The CDR3 is 16 amino acids. The CDR3 sequence is CASGSAGTGDTDTQYF. The CDR3 region has the DNA TGTGCTAGTGGTTCCGCCGGGACAGGGGACACAGATACGCAGTATTTT.

The chain joins TRBV6-5 to TRBJ1-4; 7 bases match TRBD1. The germline V gene encodes CDR1 MNHEY and CDR2 SVGAGI. The CDR3 has 14 amino acids. Unmatched junction bases numbered 6, after V lost 4 bases and J lost 7 bases. The DNA for the CDR3 is TGTGCCAGCAGTTTGACAGGGATGAGTGAAAAACTGTTTTTT. This codes for CASSLTGMSEKLFF.

The chain combines TRBV19 with TRBJ1-1; D remains unclear. V was pared by 5 bases and J by 0 bases, with 13 bases between. This CDR3 region has 15 residues. In germline, CDR1 is LNHDA, CDR2 SQIVND (reference sequence). The CDR3 here is CASSLPAGVNTEAFF. For the CDR3, the DNA is TGTGCCAGTAGTCTCCCGGCGGGAGTGAACACTGAAGCTTTCTTT.

The chain recombines TRBV4-2 with TRBJ2-1, with 9 positions matching TRBD1. The CDR3 is 17 residues long. The ends lost 0 bases at V and 0 bases at J; junction bases unmatched: 3. Germline V lookup: CDR1 LGHNA, CDR2 YNFKEQ. CDR3 protein: CASSQEGTGSSYNEQFF. Here the CDR3 DNA reads TGTGCCAGCAGCCAAGAAGGGACAGGGAGCTCCTACAATGAGCAGTTCTTC.

For this clone: The same CDR3 can be traced to other DNA sequences in this sample. This chain links TRBV18 with TRBJ2-5; D may be TRBD1 (5 bases). The CDR3 spans 14 residues. Germline assignment: CDR1 KGHSH and CDR2 LQKENI. Trimming took off 4 bases at V and 1 base at J, with 10 bases between the two ends. The CDR3 here is CASSRRQSQETQYF. In nucleotides, the CDR3 is TGTGCCAGCTCACGGCGACAGAGCCAAGAGACCCAGTACTTC.

The CDR3, as DNA: TGCGCCAGCTTAGACAGCTCCTACAATGAGCAGTTCTTC. It yields the protein CASLDSSYNEQFF. The chain uses TRBV5-1 and TRBJ2-1; the D gene is possibly TRBD1 (5 bases). This CDR3 has 13 residues. Germline V lookup: CDR1 SGHRS, CDR2 YFSETQ. Trimming pared 7 bases from V and 0 bases from J, leaving 8 bases between.